Each of the 29 T cell receptor beta chains below was sequenced from the same sample in a study of CD8+CD57+ T cells in acquired aplastic anemia. Genomic DNA, serving as template, underwent TCR beta VDJ and CDR3 profiling. Using its own MiXCR run on the reads, TCRdb lists one record per CDR3 protein. The table shows roughly 160,000 distinct CDR3 sequences, with roughly 63% occurring only once. The material sequenced was sorted CD4+, CD8+, or CD8+CD57+ T cells (not recorded which) from PBMCs. These receptors were obtained from a human donor in good health.

The gene calls are TRBV19 and TRBJ1-5; no clear D. V lost 7 bases to trimming and J lost 7 bases, with 17 bases between them. CDR1 is LNHDA and CDR2 is SQIVND in the germline V gene (reference sequence). The CDR3 extends over 14 amino acids. The CDR3 sequence: CASTPRRSGQPQHF. The DNA of the CDR3 is TGTGCCAGTACCCCTCGCAGGTCGGGGCAGCCCCAGCATTTT.

This sequence joins TRBV6-5 and TRBJ1-5, with D possibly being TRBD1 (5 bases). Trimming shortened V by 8 bases and J by 7 bases, and 15 bases separated the two germline ends. Germline loops: CDR1 MNHEY, CDR2 SVGAGI. The CDR3 has 13 residues. CDR3 amino acids: CASGAGGGQPQHF. CDR3 in DNA: TGTGCCAGCGGTGCGGGGGGAGGACAGCCCCAGCATTTT.

The sample holds many counts of this clonotype. The J gene is TRBJ2-5, the V gene TRBV7-4; D not certain. Trimming removed 4 bases at V and 3 bases at J, with 18 bases between. Germline V gene data show CDR1 as SGHVT and CDR2 as SQSDAQ. CDR3 size: 16 residues. The CDR3 spells CASSCHASAIKETQYF. The DNA of the CDR3 is TGTGCCAGCAGCTGCCACGCATCGGCTATCAAAGAGACCCAGTACTTC.

The rearrangement joins TRBV27 to TRBJ2-7, with D tentatively TRBD1 (6 bases). The CDR3 extends over 13 amino acids. V lost 6 bases and J lost 4, with 13 bases in between. Germline V CDR1 and CDR2: MNHEY, SMNVEV (reference sequence). The CDR3 here is CASRGAGGYEQYF. DNA of the CDR3: TGTGCCAGCAGGGGGGCCGGTGGGTACGAGCAGTACTTC.

This sequence joins TRBV20-1 and TRBJ2-7, with a possible D match to TRBD2 (6 bases). The ends were cut back, 6 bases at V and 0 bases at J, with 15 bases in the middle. Germline V gene sequence: CDR1 DFQATT, CDR2 SNEGSKA (reference sequence). The CDR3 extends over 14 amino acids. The CDR3 DNA follows: TGCAGTGCCCCACGGCAGGGAGGCTCCTACGAGCAGTACTTC. It encodes CSAPRQGGSYEQYF.

This rearrangement joins TRBV5-6 to TRBJ2-1; 7 bases are shared with TRBD1. The length of the CDR3 is 12 residues. The germline V gene encodes CDR1 SGHDT and CDR2 YYEEEE. With 4 bases clipped from V and 8 bases from J, the junction kept 3 bases outside the gene matches. CDR3 sequence (DNA): TGTGCCAGCAGCCAGGGGGACGATGAGCAGTTCTTC. It translates to CASSQGDDEQFF.

The chain's CDR3 is CASSVDRAEAFF. As DNA, the CDR3 is TGTGCCAGCAGCGTGGACAGGGCTGAAGCTTTCTTT. J is TRBJ1-1 and V is TRBV7-9, with 8 bases aligning to TRBD1. The CDR3 consists of 12 residues. Unmatched junction bases numbered 2, after V lost 5 bases and J lost 6 bases. Germline assignment: CDR1 SEHNR and CDR2 FQNEAQ (reference sequence).

The sample holds a few counts of this clonotype. The chain is built from TRBV7-9 and TRBJ2-5; 10 nucleotides line up with TRBD2. The CDR3 spans 16 residues. Germline values: CDR1 SEHNR, CDR2 FQNEAQ (reference sequence). V gave up 1 base and J gave up 5 bases; unmatched junction bases: 7. This CDR3 is CASSLGTSGGAETQYF. CDR3 nucleotides: TGTGCCAGCAGCTTAGGGACTAGCGGAGGTGCGGAGACCCAGTACTTC. Full variable domain (missing parts from reference TRBV7-9 and TRBJ2-5): DTGVSQNPRHKITKRGQNVTFRCDPISEHNRLYWYRQTLGQGPEFLTYFQNEAQLEKSRLLSDRFSAERPKGSFSTLEIQRTEQGDSAMYLCASSLGTSGGAETQYFGPGTRLLVL.

The V call is TRBV14, the J call TRBJ2-5, with a possible D match to TRBD2 (6 bases). The CDR3 covers 15 residues. The germline V gene encodes CDR1 SGHDN and CDR2 FVKESK. The ends were cut back, 0 bases at V and 5 bases at J, with 13 bases in the middle. CDR3 amino acids: CASSQERGGFETQYF. CDR3 coding DNA: TGTGCCAGCAGCCAAGAAAGAGGAGGGTTTGAGACCCAGTACTTC.

This chain links TRBV7-2 with TRBJ1-6; possible D gene TRBD1, 6 bases. Germline V gene data show CDR1 as SGHTA and CDR2 as FQGNSA. The CDR3 consists of 13 residues. Trimming shortened V by 7 bases and J by 10 bases, and 14 bases separated the two germline ends. This chain's CDR3 is CASNHYRDSPLHF. CDR3 nucleotides: TGTGCCAGCAACCACTACAGGGACTCACCCCTCCACTTT. The variable domain in full, completed from reference TRBV7-2 and TRBJ1-6, reads GAGVSQSPSNKVTEKGKDVELRCDPISGHTALYWYRQSLGQGLEFLIYFQGNSAPDKSGLPSDRFSAERTGGSVSTLTIQRTQQEDSAVYLCASNHYRDSPLHFGNGTRLTVT.

The J gene is TRBJ2-5, the V gene TRBV9, with D unclear. CDR1 is SGDLS and CDR2 is YYNGEE in the germline V gene. V lost 4 bases, J lost 3 bases, and 10 bases lay in between. The CDR3 consists of 13 residues. The CDR3 nucleotides are TGTGCCAGCAGCTTGCACGGAGAAGAGACCCAGTACTTC. Protein: CASSLHGEETQYF.

This clonotype was detected only a few times. Sequence at one end of the junction differs from germline and may be a read error. CDR3 in DNA: TGTGCTAGCAGCTCGGACGAGACCCAGTACTTC. Encoded protein: CASSSDETQYF. The J gene is TRBJ2-5, the V gene TRBV7-3; D gene unclear. Germline lookup yields CDR1 SGHTA and CDR2 FQGTGA. This CDR3 is 11 amino acids long.

This clonotype turned up a few times. CDR3 sequence: CSVGLAVNTGELFF. CDR3 DNA: TGCAGCGTGGGACTAGCGGTTAACACCGGGGAGCTGTTTTTT. This sequence joins TRBV29-1 and TRBJ2-2, with 11 bases fitting TRBD2. J lost 2 bases, V lost 6 bases, and 2 bases had no gene match. Germline values: CDR1 SQVTM, CDR2 ANQGSEA. The CDR3 spans 14 residues.

The chain carries TRBV19 and TRBJ2-7, with D tentatively TRBD1 (6 bases). CDR3 length: 13 residues. V was pared by 8 bases and J by 4 bases, with 15 bases between. Germline CDR1 LNHDA, CDR2 SQIVND (reference sequence). The CDR3 DNA follows: TGTGCCAGTGCTAGACAGGACCGGTACGAGCAGTACTTC. This encodes CASARQDRYEQYF.

The J gene is TRBJ2-7, the V gene TRBV7-6; D remains unclear. With 3 bases removed from V and 2 bases from J, the gap between germline ends came to 8 bases. The CDR3 has 13 amino acids. Germline CDR1 and CDR2: SGHVS and FNYEAQ. In nucleotides, the CDR3 is TGTGCCAGCAGCTTTGGGGAACCCTACGAGCAGTACTTC. Amino acids: CASSFGEPYEQYF. Based on the CDR3 plus reference TRBV7-6 and TRBJ2-7, the full variable domain is GAGVSQSPRYKVTKRGQDVALRCDPISGHVSLYWYRQALGQGPEFLTYFNYEAQQDKSGLPNDRFSAERPEGSISTLTIQRTEQRDSAMYRCASSFGEPYEQYFGPGTRLTVT.

This clonotype was counted ten times or more. In DNA form, the CDR3 reads TGTGCCAGCAGCTTAGCAGGGACCTACGAGCAGTACTTC. It translates to CASSLAGTYEQYF. V and J are TRBV11-2 and TRBJ2-7; a weak D match, TRBD1 (5 bases). V was shortened by 1 base and J by 2 bases, with 6 bases between the two germline ends. The CDR3 totals 13 residues. The germline CDR1 and CDR2 sequences are SGHAT and FQNNGV.

The rearrangement uses TRBV19 and TRBJ2-1; the D is unclear. V lost 4 bases, J lost 8 bases, and 6 bases lay in between. CDR1 is LNHDA and CDR2 is SQIVND in the germline V gene (reference sequence). This CDR3 contains 11 residues. The CDR3, as DNA: TGTGCCAGTAGTAGTGGCCATGAGCAGTTCTTC. Encoded protein: CASSSGHEQFF.

The V call is TRBV4-3, the J call TRBJ1-1; the D is unclear. The CDR3 runs 14 residues. Germline CDR1 is LGHNA and CDR2 is YSLEER. Deletions cut 4 bases from V and 0 bases from J, with 9 bases between. The CDR3 bases are TGCGCCAGCAGCCTAGGGTCTTTGAACACTGAAGCTTTCTTT. Translation gives CASSLGSLNTEAFF.

This sequence joins TRBV20-1 and TRBJ1-2; 7 bases match TRBD1. Trimming removed 6 bases from V and 7 bases from J; junction bases left unmatched: 17. The germline gives CDR1 DFQATT, CDR2 SNEGSKA (reference sequence). The CDR3 is made up of 15 amino acids. The CDR3 sequence: CSAARGGAVLSGYTF. In DNA, the CDR3 is TGCAGTGCGGCCAGGGGGGGAGCAGTGTTAAGTGGCTACACCTTC.

The chain joins TRBV28 to TRBJ2-7, with TRBD2 identical over 13 bases. This CDR3 region has 15 residues. Germline CDR1 reads MDHEN; CDR2 reads SYDVKM. Trimming cost V 5 bases and J 5 bases; bases outside gene matches: 6. The CDR3 DNA follows: TGTGCCAGCAGTCAGTGGACTAGCGGGAGCCACGAGCAGTACTTC. Residues: CASSQWTSGSHEQYF.

The chain has TRBV20-1 and TRBJ2-5; 13 bases align to TRBD2. The V segment lost 2 bases and the J segment 10 bases; nucleotides outside the gene matches: 22. The CDR3 extends over 19 amino acids. Germline V lookup: CDR1 DFQATT, CDR2 SNEGSKA (reference sequence). CDR3 DNA: TGCAGTGCTAGAAGCCAGCGGACTAGCGGGAGAGGTACCACCGGGGACCAGTACTTC. It is translated as CSARSQRTSGRGTTGDQYF.

The chain employs TRBV7-3 and TRBJ2-2, with 11 bases aligning to TRBD2. The CDR3 is made up of 18 amino acids. Trimming cost V 3 bases and J 0 bases; bases outside gene matches: 6. CDR1 and CDR2 (germline): SGHTA, FQGTGA. The CDR3 DNA reads as TGTGCCAGCAGCTTCGGGACTAGCGGACTGGCGAACACCGGGGAGCTGTTTTTT. Translating it yields CASSFGTSGLANTGELFF.

In its sample, this clonotype was seen many times. The chain links TRBV4-1 to TRBJ2-7; TRBD1 matches at 8 bases. The V segment lost 3 bases and the J segment 3 bases; nucleotides outside the gene matches: 7. The CDR3 extends over 15 amino acids. Looked up from germline, CDR1 is MGHRA and CDR2 is YSYEKL. CDR3 protein: CASSQEDRAVYEQYF. CDR3 sequence (DNA): TGCGCCAGCAGCCAGGAGGACAGGGCCGTCTACGAGCAGTACTTC.

This clonotype was counted at least ten times. The chain employs TRBV5-4 and TRBJ2-1; 9 nucleotides align to TRBD2. The CDR3 spans 15 residues. The germline CDR1 and CDR2 sequences are SGHNT and YYREEE (reference sequence). V gave up 2 bases and J gave up 1 base; unmatched junction bases: 1. The chain's CDR3 is CASSFSGSSYNEQFF. CDR3 DNA: TGTGCCAGCAGCTTTAGCGGGAGTTCCTACAATGAGCAGTTCTTC.

Many counts were recorded for this clonotype. The chain employs TRBV11-3 and TRBJ1-1, with TRBD1 identical over 8 bases. The trim removed 6 bases at V and 4 bases at J, leaving 10 bases unmatched. This CDR3 region has 15 residues. Germline loops: CDR1 SGHNT, CDR2 YENEEA. The chain's CDR3 is CASSPPGGWGTEAFF. CDR3 sequence (DNA): TGTGCCAGCAGTCCCCCAGGGGGCTGGGGCACTGAAGCTTTCTTT.

The chain links TRBV7-8 to TRBJ2-7; possibly TRBD2 for D (5 bases). The CDR3 spans 16 residues. Germline V CDR1 and CDR2: SGHVS, FQNEAQ. Trimming removed 0 bases at V and 0 bases at J, with 12 bases between. This CDR3 is CASSLARADPSYEQYF. Here the CDR3 DNA reads TGTGCCAGCAGCTTAGCCCGAGCGGACCCCTCCTACGAGCAGTACTTC.

There are many counts of this clonotype. The chain recombines TRBV27 with TRBJ2-7; D gene ambiguous. The CDR3 runs to 12 residues. V shed 3 bases and J shed 3 bases, with 6 bases lying between them. The germline V gene encodes CDR1 MNHEY and CDR2 SMNVEV (reference sequence). The CDR3 DNA follows: TGTGCCAGCAGTTTGTCGGGCTACGAGCAGTACTTC. As protein: CASSLSGYEQYF.

This clonotype appeared once. This chain uses TRBV24-1 with TRBJ2-1; tentatively, D is TRBD1 or TRBD2 (6 bases each). CDR3 length equals 13 residues. The V gene's germline CDR1 is KGHDR and CDR2 SFDVKD. V lost 2 bases and J 9 bases, leaving 10 bases between the germline ends. The CDR3 region has the DNA TGTGCCACCAGTGATTGGGGGGCGAGTGAGCAGTTCTTC. It is translated as CATSDWGASEQFF.

The rearrangement uses TRBV7-9 and TRBJ2-7, with D perhaps matching TRBD2 (5 bases). V lost 4 bases, J lost 9 bases, and 13 bases lay in between. The CDR3 is 12 residues long. Germline CDR1 is SEHNR and CDR2 is FQNEAQ (reference sequence). The CDR3 reads CASSSRRVGQYF. CDR3 coding DNA: TGTGCCAGCAGCTCCCGGCGGGTAGGGCAGTACTTC.